These 26 T cell receptor beta chains share one sample of origin, sequenced in a study of T cell responses to AZD1222 COVID-19 vaccine (dated by TCRdb to 2020 to 2023). Per the publication, the time point label means: baseline before first vaccination. Receptor libraries were prepared by the immunoSEQ multiplex PCR assay. As stored in TCRdb, this immuneACCESS dataset retains in-frame rearrangements with V and J assigned. A fraction of the clones does not appear; measured against another copy, unresolved V genes explain less than half of the discrepancy, and the remainder lacks a known reason. The sample table records about 180,000 clones; 90% of these occur just once. The ten largest clones represent approximately 1.4% of the sample. Sequenced here: peripheral blood, sampled on day 0 of AZD1222 vaccination. The receptors derive from an adult in good health.

The rearrangement links TRBV6-1 to TRBJ1-1; D remains ambiguous. The CDR3 consists of 14 residues. Germline CDR1 MNHNS, CDR2 SASEGT. Trimming removed 1 base from V and 0 bases from J, with 6 bases in between. Here the CDR3 DNA reads TGTGCCAGCAGTGAAGGTTCCGTGAACACTGAAGCTTTCTTT. Amino acid sequence: CASSEGSVNTEAFF.

V usage is TRBV4-3 and J usage is TRBJ1-3; unclear D gene. Germline CDR1 reads LGHNA; CDR2 reads YSLEER. The CDR3 extends over 17 amino acids. Trimming shortened V by 0 bases and J by 8 bases, and 20 bases separated the two germline ends. For the CDR3, the DNA is TGCGCCAGCAGCCAAGAGATCTTGTGGGGTAATCAGGACACCATATATTTT. Its translation: CASSQEILWGNQDTIYF.

V gene TRBV4-3 combines with J gene TRBJ1-1; D is unclear. CDR1 is LGHNA and CDR2 is YSLEER in the germline V gene. The CDR3 spans 13 residues. V lost 1 base and J 1 base, leaving 4 bases between the germline ends. The CDR3 DNA is TGCGCCAGCAGCCAAGGACAGAACACTGAAGCTTTCTTT. Translating it yields CASSQGQNTEAFF.

The chain joins TRBV7-9 to TRBJ1-2, with no clear D. V dropped 5 bases and J dropped 0 bases, with 13 bases sitting between them. From germline, CDR1 is SEHNR and CDR2 FQNEAQ (reference sequence). The CDR3 extends over 15 amino acids. The CDR3 nucleotides read TGTGCCAGCAGCCCAGGACGGGCGGCTAACTATGGCTACACCTTC. Protein: CASSPGRAANYGYTF. The full variable domain, rest sourced from reference TRBV7-9 and TRBJ1-2, is DTGVSQNPRHKITKRGQNVTFRCDPISEHNRLYWYRQTLGQGPEFLTYFQNEAQLEKSRLLSDRFSAERPKGSFSTLEIQRTEQGDSAMYLCASSPGRAANYGYTFGSGTRLTVV.

The V call is TRBV7-6, the J call TRBJ2-2, with D perhaps TRBD2 (5 bases). The CDR3 extends over 14 amino acids. Trimming pared 2 bases from V and 3 bases from J, leaving 7 bases between. Germline CDR1 and CDR2: SGHVS and FNYEAQ. The CDR3 loop reads CASSLSADTGELFF. Written as DNA, the CDR3 is TGTGCCAGCAGCTTATCAGCGGACACCGGGGAGCTGTTTTTT.

J is TRBJ2-1 and V is TRBV5-1; tentative D call: TRBD1 (6 bases). Germline V gene data show CDR1 as SGHRS and CDR2 as YFSETQ. This CDR3 spans 14 amino acids. V lost 0 bases, J lost 5 bases, and 9 bases lay in between. The CDR3 loop is CASSLGQANNEQFF. CDR3 coding DNA: TGCGCCAGCAGCTTGGGACAGGCGAACAATGAGCAGTTCTTC.

This clone appeared once. The chain recombines TRBV2 with TRBJ1-2, with 7 bases identical to TRBD1. Germline CDR1 and CDR2: SNHLY and FYNNEI. Trimming at V came to 5 bases and at J to 8 bases, leaving 11 bases not matched to a gene. The CDR3 length is 14 residues. CDR3 sequence reads: CASSIRGGGEGYTF. DNA of the CDR3: TGTGCCAGCAGTATCAGGGGAGGGGGCGAAGGCTACACCTTC.

V and J are TRBV2 and TRBJ1-2; tentatively, D is TRBD1 (6 bases). Looked up from germline, CDR1 is SNHLY and CDR2 is FYNNEI. The CDR3 length is 12 residues. Deletions cut 3 bases from V and 10 bases from J, with 12 bases between. In DNA form, the CDR3 reads TGTGCCAGCAGTGACCCGGACAGAATCTACACCTTC. Translating it yields CASSDPDRIYTF.

J is TRBJ1-5 and V is TRBV27; TRBD1 might be the D (5 bases). V lost 2 bases to trimming and J lost 6 bases, with 8 bases between them. The CDR3 runs to 13 residues. Germline loops: CDR1 MNHEY, CDR2 SMNVEV (reference sequence). CDR3 residues: CASSLGAGQPQHF. CDR3 nucleotides: TGTGCCAGCAGTTTAGGGGCAGGTCAGCCCCAGCATTTT.

The chain combines TRBV19 with TRBJ1-5; 8 nucleotides align to TRBD1. The ends lost 5 bases at V and 7 bases at J; junction bases unmatched: 4. Germline CDR1 is LNHDA and CDR2 is SQIVND (reference sequence). The CDR3 sequence is 13 residues long. The CDR3 nucleotides read TGTGCCAGTAGTCAGGGGGCTTGGCAGCCCCAGCATTTT. This sequence encodes CASSQGAWQPQHF.

Within the sample, this clone is medium-sized (0.01 to 0.1%). The chain is built from TRBV3-1 (or the pseudogene TRBV3-2) and TRBJ1-1; D perhaps matches TRBD1 (6 bases). This CDR3 is 13 amino acids long. The germline CDR1 and CDR2 sequences are LGHDT and YNNKEL (reference sequence). Trimming removed 1 base from V and 7 bases from J, with 10 bases in between. The CDR3 region is CASSQVGGGEAFF. CDR3 sequence (DNA): TGTGCCAGCAGCCAAGTAGGAGGGGGTGAAGCTTTCTTT.

The rearrangement joins TRBV29-1 to TRBJ1-3; 7 nucleotides line up with TRBD1. Germline trimming cut 1 base from V and 4 bases from J; bases unmatched to any gene: 7. CDR3 length: 15 residues. The germline V gene has CDR1 SQVTM and CDR2 ANQGSEA. Here the CDR3 reads CSVEAWGTEGNTIYF. The CDR3 region has the DNA TGCAGCGTTGAAGCATGGGGGACAGAGGGAAACACCATATATTTT.

This chain uses TRBV19 with TRBJ1-3; D remains unclear. The CDR3 runs to 14 residues. Trimming took off 6 bases at V and 0 bases at J, with 9 bases between the two ends. The germline V gene encodes CDR1 LNHDA and CDR2 SQIVND (reference sequence). CDR3 coding DNA: TGTGCCAGTAGGAGCTACTACTCTGGAAACACCATATATTTT. This sequence encodes CASRSYYSGNTIYF.

V gene TRBV7-2 combines with J gene TRBJ1-2; TRBD1 is a possible D gene (6 bases). The V end lost 3 bases, the J end lost 1 base, and 12 bases lay between the germline ends. The CDR3 runs to 15 residues. Looked up from germline, CDR1 is SGHTA and CDR2 is FQGNSA. The CDR3 protein is CASSFLTGDNYGYTF. The CDR3 nucleotides are TGTGCCAGCAGCTTCCTGACAGGAGATAACTATGGCTACACCTTC.

The CDR3 loop reads CASSAGDRIPDTQYF. The DNA of the CDR3 is TGTGCCAGCAGCGCCGGGGACAGGATCCCAGATACGCAGTATTTT. The gene calls are TRBV9 and TRBJ2-3; 8 bases match TRBD1. Germline-derived CDR1 and CDR2 are SGDLS and YYNGEE. The length of the CDR3 is 15 residues. V lost 3 bases to trimming and J lost 4 bases; unmatched junction nucleotides: 7.

The gene calls are TRBV5-5 and TRBJ1-1; D gene ambiguous. The length of the CDR3 is 15 residues. Looked up from germline, CDR1 is SGHKS and CDR2 is YYEKEE (reference sequence). The germline V and J ends were trimmed by 4 bases and 0 bases, with 13 bases remaining between them. The CDR3 bases are TGTGCCAGCAGCCCCCAGACCAGGCTGAACACTGAAGCTTTCTTT. Amino acid sequence: CASSPQTRLNTEAFF.

This chain joins TRBV5-1 and TRBJ2-3; tentative D call: TRBD2 (7 bases). Deletions cut 4 bases from V and 7 bases from J, with 16 bases between. Germline CDR1 is SGHRS and CDR2 is YFSETQ. The CDR3 is 14 amino acids. The CDR3 reads CASSPEGGVNTQYF. As DNA, the CDR3 is TGCGCCAGCAGCCCGGAAGGGGGGGTGAATACGCAGTATTTT.

This clone was counted once. The CDR3 sequence is CASSLGQGYQPQHF. CDR3 coding DNA: TGTGCCAGCAGCCTGGGACAGGGGTATCAGCCCCAGCATTTT. The rearrangement uses TRBV28 and TRBJ1-5; 10 bases are shared with TRBD1. CDR1 is MDHEN and CDR2 is SYDVKM in the germline V gene. Trimming at V came to 6 bases and at J to 5 bases, leaving 4 bases not matched to a gene. The CDR3 loop spans 14 amino acids.

The chain employs TRBV5-1 and TRBJ1-4; possible D gene TRBD1, 5 bases. The V and J ends lost 3 bases and 0 bases respectively, with 15 bases between them. CDR1 SGHRS and CDR2 YFSETQ come from the germline V gene. The CDR3 has 17 residues. CDR3 nucleotide sequence: TGCGCCAGCAGCTCCCCCGGGGGTTCTGCAACTAATGAAAAACTGTTTTTT. Residues: CASSSPGGSATNEKLFF.

The V call is TRBV28, the J call TRBJ1-2; no reliable D call. Trimming removed 3 bases from V and 4 bases from J, with 6 bases in between. CDR1 and CDR2 from the germline V gene are MDHEN and SYDVKM. The CDR3 contains 12 residues. The chain's CDR3 is CASSFGIYGYTF. CDR3 nucleotide sequence: TGTGCCAGCAGTTTTGGGATCTATGGCTACACCTTC.

The J gene is TRBJ1-6, the V gene TRBV21-1; no DNA check was done on the table's D call, TRBD1. TRBV21-1 is described as a pseudogene. The CDR3 is 12 amino acids. The CDR3 protein is CASRDSYSPLHF. CDR3 sequence (DNA): TGTGCCAGCAGGGACAGTTATTCACCCCTCCACTTT.

V gene TRBV27 combines with J gene TRBJ2-7, with D uncertain. Per the germline V gene, CDR1 is MNHEY and CDR2 is SMNVEV (reference sequence). Deletions cut 2 bases from V and 2 bases from J, with 13 bases between. CDR3 length: 15 amino acids. DNA for the CDR3: TGTGCCAGCAGTTTAGACACGTTCCCCCCCTACGAGCAGTACTTC. This translates into CASSLDTFPPYEQYF.

The CDR3 spells CANPTGGWKQRSGANVLTF. The CDR3, as DNA: TGTGCCAACCCCACTGGGGGCTGGAAGCAGCGCTCTGGGGCCAACGTCCTGACTTTC. The chain has TRBV21-1 and TRBJ2-6; the D segment call TRBD1 is taken from the table without a DNA check. TRBV21-1 is a pseudogene. The CDR3 runs 19 residues.

The chain employs TRBV6-5 and TRBJ1-1; D perhaps matches TRBD1 (5 bases). V lost 0 bases and J 0 bases, leaving 11 bases between the germline ends. The CDR3 is made up of 16 amino acids. Germline V gene data show CDR1 as MNHEY and CDR2 as SVGAGI. CDR3 DNA: TGTGCCAGCAGTTACTCGATCAACAGGCTGAACACTGAAGCTTTCTTT. Translation: CASSYSINRLNTEAFF.

The chain employs TRBV4-1 and TRBJ2-1; 14 bases align to TRBD2. The junction had 7 bases not matched to a gene; V was cut back by 6 bases and J by 9 bases. The CDR3 has 15 residues. Per the germline V gene, CDR1 is MGHRA and CDR2 is YSYEKL. In DNA form, the CDR3 reads TGCGCCAGCAGTCTGACTAGCGGGGGGGCCGGTGAGCAGTTCTTC. Translated: CASSLTSGGAGEQFF.

This chain joins TRBV27 and TRBJ2-7; TRBD1 might be the D (6 bases). The V end was cut by 5 bases, the J end by 2 bases, with 22 bases between. This CDR3 comprises 17 residues. Germline V gives CDR1 MNHEY, CDR2 SMNVEV (reference sequence). In nucleotides, the CDR3 is TGTGCCAGCAGTCTCAAGTCCTCAGCCGACAGGCCCTACGAGCAGTACTTC. Translating it yields CASSLKSSADRPYEQYF.